This note documents a single T cell receptor (beta chain) sequence. Its antigen remains unidentified. Base qualities are missing; no much larger clone stands one base away. The library was obtained by the immunoSEQ multiplex PCR assay. TCRdb's version of the immuneACCESS table is confined to in-frame rearrangements and falls short of the full clone set. An unresolved V gene accounts for under half of the shortfall where checked; the remainder is of unknown origin. Counted in this sample were about 69,000 clones; approximately 80% of them appeared once. Clones ranked in the top ten supply 2.9% of the sample. These data come from a study of control samples from healthy donors and cancer patients (dated by TCRdb to 2019 to 2021). The germline V and J ends show losses of 8 bases and 6 bases respectively, and no gene match explains 7 bases of the junction. Including cysteine and phenylalanine, the CDR3 has 13 amino acids. Kept here is only the CDR3 DNA, which spans 39 bases and is read in frame from base 1. In the germline V gene, CDR1 corresponds to SGHTA and CDR2 to FQGNSA.

Here the chain combines TRBV7-2 and TRBJ2-3, with 8 bases aligning to TRBD1. The sequenced material came from PBMCs. This clonotype was sampled from a woman aged 45-65 years with lung cancer. CDR3 reads: CASGQDRADTQYF. The nucleotide sequence is TGTGCCAGCGGACAGGACAGGGCCGATACGCAGTATTTT.